The 14 T cell receptor beta chains presented below share a single source sample, sequenced in a study of blood T cells in healthy people across ages. Next came a second PCR, run for about 7 to 12 cycles, which used a sample-barcoded 5' primer along with a J-beta primer mix. TCRdb re-analysed the 5' RACE reads in MiXCR, keeping a single row per CDR3 protein. This repertoire shows about 680,000 distinct CDR3 sequences, around half found once; its top ten account for roughly 31%. Sequenced material: blood. Source of these receptors: a woman aged 55-69 years in good health.

The genes are TRBV27 and TRBJ2-1, with D unclear. Germline lookup yields CDR1 MNHEY and CDR2 SMNVEV (reference sequence). Trimming took 3 bases from V and 4 from J, leaving 10 bases between them. The CDR3 sequence is 14 residues long. CDR3 nucleotides: TGTGCCAGCAGTTTCAAGGTTGCTTACAATGAGCAGTTCTTC. Translated: CASSFKVAYNEQFF.

The genes are TRBV20-1 and TRBJ2-1; a weak D match, TRBD2 (5 bases). Trimming removed 6 bases from V and 0 bases from J, with 12 bases in between. From germline, CDR1 is DFQATT and CDR2 SNEGSKA (reference sequence). The CDR3 has 14 residues. CDR3 DNA: TGCAGTGCACAGATTAGCGACTCCTACAATGAGCAGTTCTTC. This sequence encodes CSAQISDSYNEQFF.

The chain recombines TRBV5-1 with TRBJ2-2; D might be TRBD1 or TRBD2, each matching 5 bases. V lost 3 bases, J lost 6 bases, and 12 bases lay in between. Germline loops: CDR1 SGHRS, CDR2 YFSETQ. This CDR3 contains 14 residues. CDR3 amino acids: CASSWDPGPGELFF. The CDR3 DNA is TGCGCCAGCAGCTGGGACCCCGGGCCCGGGGAGCTGTTTTTT.

The CDR3 region is CASSPLKRQGEEQYF. In DNA form, the CDR3 reads TGTGCCAGCAGCCCCTTAAAGAGGCAGGGGGAAGAGCAGTACTTC. The chain is built from TRBV11-2 and TRBJ2-5; 7 nucleotides agree with TRBD1. The CDR3 has 15 amino acids. The ends lost 5 bases at V and 11 bases at J; junction bases unmatched: 17. CDR1 and CDR2 (germline): SGHAT, FQNNGV. The whole variable domain, filled in from reference TRBV11-2 and TRBJ2-5, reads EAGVAQSPRYKIIEKRQSVAFWCNPISGHATLYWYQQILGQGPKLLIQFQNNGVVDDSQLPKDRFSAERLKGVDSTLKIQPAKLEDSAVYLCASSPLKRQGEEQYFGPGTRLLVL.

This clonotype was seen only a few times. The gene calls are TRBV18 and TRBJ2-6; possible D gene TRBD2, 6 bases. The CDR3 extends over 17 amino acids. V was cut by 3 bases and J by 0 bases, with 12 bases left in between. Germline loops: CDR1 KGHSH, CDR2 LQKENI. The CDR3 nucleotides read TGTGCCAGCTCACCCTGGGACTTTAGCTCTGGGGCCAACGTCCTGACTTTC. Its protein is CASSPWDFSSGANVLTF.

The J gene is TRBJ2-1, the V gene TRBV12-3 or TRBV12-4; possibly TRBD2 for D (5 bases). The CDR3 covers 15 residues. V dropped 7 bases and J dropped 2 bases, with 15 bases sitting between them. The CDR3 protein is CASTNILGTYNEQFF. In DNA form, the CDR3 reads TGTGCCAGCACCAATATACTAGGAACCTACAATGAGCAGTTCTTC.

The chain carries TRBV28 and TRBJ2-3; D unclear. The ends were cut back, 2 bases at V and 10 bases at J, with 7 bases in the middle. The CDR3 has 11 residues. The germline V gene has CDR1 MDHEN and CDR2 SYDVKM. The CDR3 bases are TGTGCCAGCAGTTTACCGCGAGCGCAGTATTTT. Residues: CASSLPRAQYF.

This chain connects TRBV7-3 to TRBJ1-1; no firm D call. V was cut by 0 bases and J by 1 base, with 6 bases left in between. CDR1 and CDR2 (germline): SGHTA, FQGTGA. CDR3 length equals 14 residues. The CDR3 DNA reads as TGTGCCAGCAGCTTAACCCCGGAGAACACTGAAGCTTTCTTT. This codes for CASSLTPENTEAFF.

The chain uses TRBV20-1 and TRBJ2-3; 7 bases match TRBD1. Per the germline V gene, CDR1 is DFQATT and CDR2 is SNEGSKA (reference sequence). This CDR3 region has 14 residues. Unmatched junction bases numbered 3, after V lost 3 bases and J lost 0 bases. The CDR3 nucleotides read TGCAGTGCTAGGCAGGGGGACAGCACAGATACGCAGTATTTT. This codes for CSARQGDSTDTQYF.

V usage is TRBV27 and J usage is TRBJ2-3; the D gene is possibly TRBD2 (5 bases). V shed 7 bases and J shed 2 bases, with 16 bases lying between them. The CDR3 totals 15 residues. The germline gives CDR1 MNHEY, CDR2 SMNVEV (reference sequence). CDR3 in DNA: TGTGCCAGCATGGGTGTCGGGGATATCACAGATACGCAGTATTTT. It codes for CASMGVGDITDTQYF.

DNA for the CDR3: TGTGCCAGCAGCTTGGGTAGGGGGCGGGCCCTCTACAATGAGCAGTTCTTC. Its translation is CASSLGRGRALYNEQFF. The chain joins TRBV11-2 to TRBJ2-1, with 7 bases aligning to TRBD1. This CDR3 has 17 amino acids. CDR1 and CDR2 from the germline V gene are SGHAT and FQNNGV. V shed 3 bases and J 3 bases; nucleotides not matched to a gene: 11.

This clonotype occurred once. V gene TRBV24-1 combines with J gene TRBJ2-1, with 9 bases matching TRBD2. CDR1 and CDR2 (germline): KGHDR, SFDVKD. Trimming took 3 bases from V and 3 from J; bases not matched to a gene: 5. The CDR3 contains 16 residues. DNA for the CDR3: TGTGCCACCAGTGATCCCCAGCGGGAGGACTACAATGAGCAGTTCTTC. Translation: CATSDPQREDYNEQFF.

The rearrangement uses TRBV30 and TRBJ2-5; 7 bases align to TRBD1. Per the germline V gene, CDR1 is GTSNPN and CDR2 is SVGIG (reference sequence). Trimming cost V 2 bases and J 4 bases; bases outside gene matches: 7. The CDR3 runs 14 residues. The CDR3 sequence: CAWSNTQGLETQYF. The CDR3, as DNA: TGTGCCTGGAGTAATACACAGGGGTTAGAGACCCAGTACTTC.

CDR3: CASSLQSLSGANVLTF. The CDR3 DNA reads as TGTGCCAGCAGCTTACAGAGCCTCTCTGGGGCCAACGTCCTGACTTTC. The chain combines TRBV7-3 with TRBJ2-6, with D uncertain. CDR1 and CDR2 from the germline V gene are SGHTA and FQGTGA. Trimming took 2 bases from V and 0 from J, leaving 8 bases between them. The CDR3 is made up of 16 amino acids.